This T cell receptor beta chain was recorded in a study of neurological immune-mediated disorders. Study-wide points: Expansion of TCR clones was greatest in HTLV-1-associated myelopathy and smallest in multiple sclerosis, where it fell below that of healthy controls.

Germline trimming cut 11 bases from V and 1 base from J; bases unmatched to any gene: 5. Germline V lookup: CDR1 SNHLY, CDR2 FYNNEI. CDR3 length: 13 residues. Source material was 2 million unsorted PBMCs, stored at -80 °C in RNAlater. A word on this clonotype: Its cognate antigen is unknown. This could be a read error, since a much larger clone is one nucleotide away.

5'RACE with 10-nucleotide random UMIs produced the cDNA. TCRdb used MiXCR to reprocess the 5' RACE reads, holding one entry per CDR3 protein. This sample has 66,000 or so distinct CDR3 sequences, with around 3.7% found just once. The source material was PBMCs. The receptor was isolated from a man aged 40-50 years with multiple sclerosis. The chain carries TRBV2 and TRBJ2-7, with 10 bases that match TRBD2. CDR3 DNA: TGTGCCGGGAATAGCGGGAGGTCCTACGAGCAGTACTTC. This encodes CAGNSGRSYEQYF.